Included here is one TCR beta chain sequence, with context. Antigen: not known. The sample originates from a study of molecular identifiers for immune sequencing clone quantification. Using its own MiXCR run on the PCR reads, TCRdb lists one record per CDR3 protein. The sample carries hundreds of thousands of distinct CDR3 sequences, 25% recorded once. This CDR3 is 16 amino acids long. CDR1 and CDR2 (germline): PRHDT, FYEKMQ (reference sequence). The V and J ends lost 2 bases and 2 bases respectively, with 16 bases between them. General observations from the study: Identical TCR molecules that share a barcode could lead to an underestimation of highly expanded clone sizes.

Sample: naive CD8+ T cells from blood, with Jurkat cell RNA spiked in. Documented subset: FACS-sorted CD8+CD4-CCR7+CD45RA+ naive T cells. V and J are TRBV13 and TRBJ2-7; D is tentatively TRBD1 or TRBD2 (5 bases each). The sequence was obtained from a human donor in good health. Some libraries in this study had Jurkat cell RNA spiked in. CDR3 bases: TGTGCCAGCAGCTTACGTTTGGGGGTATCGACCTACGAGCAGTACTTC. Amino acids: CASSLRLGVSTYEQYF.